The rows below give T cell receptor beta chains drawn from one sample of a study of blood T cell repertoires in COVID-19. Produced via immunoSEQ multiplex PCR; TCRdb's table is partial and in-frame only. The sample lists some 230,000 clones; around 83% were seen once. Sequencing input: peripheral blood. The receptors shown here come from a woman older than 75 with COVID-19, enrolled during active disease. Both conserved end residues are part of each CDR3. A D gene is named only where the DNA matches it firmly. Clone size appears in some rows only: once, few, many, or a class for an expanded clone.

V: TRBV7-2; J: TRBJ1-5; D: -; size: -; DNA: TGTGCCAGCAGCCCCCCCGGTTTGGAGGGTATCCAGCCCCAGCATTTT; CDR3: CASSPPGLEGIQPQHF
V: TRBV29-1; J: TRBJ1-2; D: -; size: -; DNA: TGCAGCGTCACCCGGGGTCAGAACTATGGCTACACCTTC; CDR3: CSVTRGQNYGYTF
V: TRBV19; J: TRBJ2-5; D: TRBD1; size: once; DNA: TGTGCCAGTAGTACTCAGGGGACAGGGTTCCAAGAGACCCAGTACTTC; CDR3: CASSTQGTGFQETQYF
V: TRBV2; J: TRBJ2-1; D: TRBD1; size: -; DNA: TGTGCCAGCAGTCGAGGGGGCCTAGACAATGAGCAGTTCTTC; CDR3: CASSRGGLDNEQFF
V: TRBV5-1; J: TRBJ1-2; D: -; size: -; DNA: TGCGCCAGCAGCTCCCAGGGTGACTATGGCTACACCTTC; CDR3: CASSSQGDYGYTF
V: TRBV20-1; J: TRBJ1-2; D: -; size: -; DNA: TGCAGTGCTAGTAAGCCGAGCGGCTACACCTTC; CDR3: CSASKPSGYTF
V: TRBV19; J: TRBJ2-1; D: -; size: -; DNA: TGTGCCAGTAGTACCTCAGGGCGTTCGCAGTTCTTC; CDR3: CASSTSGRSQFF
V: TRBV6-5; J: TRBJ2-3; D: -; size: -; DNA: TGTGCCGCCACCAGCAGTTACGGCGGGAAGGATACGCAGTATTTT; CDR3: CAATSSYGGKDTQYF
V: TRBV7-2; J: TRBJ2-4; D: TRBD1; size: -; DNA: TGTGCCAGCAGCTTAGCCCAGGGGGCTGGCATTCAGTACTTC; CDR3: CASSLAQGAGIQYF
V: TRBV4-2; J: TRBJ2-7; D: -; size: -; DNA: TGTGCCAGCAGCCAAGATCCCAGCGTATCCTCCTACGAGCAGTACTTC; CDR3: CASSQDPSVSSYEQYF
V: TRBV27; J: TRBJ1-2; D: -; size: -; DNA: TGTGCCAGCAGTCTCAACCGGGTCTCTATTGGCTACACCTTC; CDR3: CASSLNRVSIGYTF
V: TRBV9; J: TRBJ2-3; D: -; size: -; DNA: TGTGCCAGCTCCCAAACACGGTCGGGGAGGGGGGGGCGCACAGATACGCAGTATTTT; CDR3: CASSQTRSGRGGRTDTQYF
V: TRBV7-2; J: TRBJ2-6; D: -; size: -; DNA: TGTGCCAGCAGCTCTCTGGGACACCAGACGGCTGGGGCCAACGTCCTGACTTTC; CDR3: CASSSLGHQTAGANVLTF
V: TRBV27; J: TRBJ2-7; D: -; size: -; DNA: TGTGCCAGCAGTTTAACAGGGTACGAGCAGTACTTC; CDR3: CASSLTGYEQYF
V: TRBV3-1/TRBV3-2; J: TRBJ1-6; D: -; size: -; DNA: TGTGCCAGCAGCCTAAATGTGGACTCAGCCTGGTTGTTTCCCCTCCACTTT; CDR3: CASSLNVDSAWLFPLHF
V: TRBV25-1; J: TRBJ1-2; D: TRBD1; size: -; DNA: TGTGCCAGCAGTCCTGACAGGGTCATAACCTTC; CDR3: CASSPDRVITF
V: TRBV6-1; J: TRBJ2-4; D: TRBD1; size: -; DNA: TGTGCCAGCAGTGAAAGGGGGCGAAAAGCCAAAAACATTCAGTACTTC; CDR3: CASSERGRKAKNIQYF
V: TRBV6-5; J: TRBJ1-1; D: TRBD1; size: -; DNA: TGTGCCAGCAGTTACCTCAGGACAGGGGGCCGGACTGAAGCTTTCTTT; CDR3: CASSYLRTGGRTEAFF
V: TRBV5-4; J: TRBJ1-2; D: TRBD1; size: -; DNA: TGTGCCAGCAGTTTCGGACAGGACTATGGCTACACCTTC; CDR3: CASSFGQDYGYTF
V: TRBV2; J: TRBJ1-5; D: -; size: once; DNA: TGTGCCAGCAGTGAAGGTACAGGGCCGGGGTGGAGCAATCAGCCCCAGCATTTT; CDR3: CASSEGTGPGWSNQPQHF
V: TRBV5-1; J: TRBJ2-7; D: TRBD2; size: -; DNA: TGCGCCAGCAGCTTTGGTGGCGGGAGTTACGAGCAGTACTTC; CDR3: CASSFGGGSYEQYF
V: TRBV7-2; J: TRBJ2-7; D: TRBD2; size: -; DNA: TGTGCCAGCAGCCTCCAGCGGGAGGTCGAGCAGTACTTC; CDR3: CASSLQREVEQYF
V: TRBV27; J: TRBJ2-7; D: TRBD2; size: -; DNA: TGTGCCAGCAGGCCTGCCGGCGGGAGGGTACCCTACGAGCAGTACTTC; CDR3: CASRPAGGRVPYEQYF
V: TRBV6-5; J: TRBJ1-2; D: -; size: -; DNA: TGTGCCAGCAGTTTAACAGGGCCCATTAGGGGCTACACCTTC; CDR3: CASSLTGPIRGYTF
V: TRBV7-9; J: TRBJ2-1; D: -; size: -; DNA: TGTGCCAGCAGCTTCGGTGTGGGCGATGAGCAGTTCTTC; CDR3: CASSFGVGDEQFF
V: TRBV6-5; J: TRBJ2-7; D: -; size: once; DNA: TGTGCCAGCAGCCCCGCCCGTGGGGACTTGGAGGAGCAGTACTTC; CDR3: CASSPARGDLEEQYF
V: TRBV20-1; J: TRBJ2-5; D: -; size: once; DNA: TGCGCTTACTCGTACCAAGAGACCCAGTACTTC; CDR3: CAYSYQETQYF
V: TRBV7-3; J: TRBJ2-7; D: -; size: -; DNA: TGTGCCAGCAGTCTAGACGCGGGATTTTACGAGCAGTACTTC; CDR3: CASSLDAGFYEQYF
V: TRBV6-6; J: TRBJ2-7; D: -; size: -; DNA: TGTGCCAGCAGCCCGAGCGGGCCGACGGGCGAGCAGTACTTC; CDR3: CASSPSGPTGEQYF